A single sample is the source of the 30 T cell receptor beta chains below, sequenced in a study of blood T cell repertoires in COVID-19. Here immunoSEQ multiplex PCR was the method, and the copy in TCRdb shows in-frame clones only, minus some. In the table there are 230,000 or so clones, nearly 90% of which are singletons. The sample comprised peripheral blood. These receptors were collected from a woman aged 55-75 years with COVID-19, enrolled during active disease.

This chain links TRBV4-3 with TRBJ2-2; D is ambiguous. V was trimmed by 1 base and J by 4 bases, leaving 7 bases between them. Germline V gene data show CDR1 as LGHNA and CDR2 as YSLEER. The CDR3 length is 14 residues. The CDR3: CASSQGWATGELFF. Written as DNA, the CDR3 is TGCGCCAGCAGCCAAGGGTGGGCCACCGGGGAGCTGTTTTTT.

V and J are TRBV6-6 and TRBJ1-3; 8 bases match TRBD1. This CDR3 contains 15 residues. Germline CDR1 is MNHNY and CDR2 is SVGAGI (reference sequence). Trimming cost V 1 base and J 2 bases; bases outside gene matches: 1. The CDR3: CASSYLTGAGNTIYF. The CDR3 DNA sequence: TGTGCCAGCAGTTACTTGACAGGGGCTGGAAACACCATATATTTT.

The chain carries TRBV18 and TRBJ1-2, with 9 bases aligning to TRBD1. The CDR3 sequence is 15 residues long. Germline CDR1 reads KGHSH; CDR2 reads LQKENI. V dropped 0 bases and J dropped 3; count of bases not matched to a gene: 2. CDR3 loop: CASSPPGQGHYGYTF. CDR3 nucleotide sequence: TGTGCCAGCTCACCACCGGGACAGGGCCACTATGGCTACACCTTC.

The V call is TRBV7-2, the J call TRBJ2-3, with TRBD2 matching over 10 bases. The V and J ends lost 3 bases and 3 bases, in that order; junction bases with no gene match: 3. The CDR3 has 15 residues. The germline gives CDR1 SGHTA, CDR2 FQGNSA. The CDR3 spells CASSLVAGGTDTQYF. In nucleotides, the CDR3 is TGTGCCAGCAGCTTGGTAGCGGGGGGAACAGATACGCAGTATTTT.

This chain connects TRBV25-1 to TRBJ1-2; tentatively, D is TRBD1 (6 bases). Germline V lookup: CDR1 MGHDK, CDR2 SYGVNS. The CDR3 covers 14 residues. V lost 2 bases and J 3 bases, leaving 10 bases between the germline ends. CDR3 bases: TGTGCCAGCAGTGAACGAGGGGGGGACTATGGCTACACCTTC. Protein: CASSERGGDYGYTF.

This clone was found once. The V and J genes are TRBV27 and TRBJ1-5; no clear D gene. The CDR3 is 15 amino acids. The V end was cut by 3 bases, the J end by 2 bases, with 11 bases between. Germline CDR1 MNHEY, CDR2 SMNVEV (reference sequence). CDR3 sequence: CASSLGSQGNQPQHF. The CDR3, as DNA: TGTGCCAGCAGTTTGGGCAGCCAGGGCAATCAGCCCCAGCATTTT.

V gene TRBV7-2 combines with J gene TRBJ1-2; D call uncertain. The germline gives CDR1 SGHTA, CDR2 FQGNSA. The CDR3 has 15 amino acids. The germline V and J ends were trimmed by 2 bases and 6 bases, with 16 bases remaining between them. The CDR3 region is CASSLLSLGVDGYTF. The DNA of the CDR3 is TGTGCCAGCAGCTTATTAAGTCTCGGGGTAGATGGCTACACCTTC.

The J gene is TRBJ1-3, the V gene TRBV7-9; D might be TRBD1 (6 bases). V dropped 3 bases and J dropped 4 bases, with 16 bases sitting between them. The CDR3 spans 16 residues. Germline V gene sequence: CDR1 SEHNR, CDR2 FQNEAQ (reference sequence). The chain's CDR3 is CASSFWPQGLGNTIYF. The DNA for the CDR3 is TGTGCCAGCAGCTTCTGGCCACAGGGCCTCGGAAACACCATATATTTT.

This clone was detected only a few times. This chain uses TRBV28 with TRBJ1-2; the match to TRBD1 covers 9 bases. Looked up from germline, CDR1 is MDHEN and CDR2 is SYDVKM. CDR3 length: 17 amino acids. J lost 3 bases, V lost 3 bases, and 11 bases had no gene match. The CDR3: CASSLGTGQIGDYGYTF. The CDR3 nucleotides read TGTGCCAGCAGTTTGGGGACAGGGCAAATCGGGGACTATGGCTACACCTTC.

The chain employs TRBV19 and TRBJ1-1; D is unresolved. Germline values: CDR1 LNHDA, CDR2 SQIVND (reference sequence). V dropped 6 bases and J dropped 3 bases, with 5 bases sitting between them. The CDR3 covers 11 residues. The chain's CDR3 is CASSLYTEAFF. The CDR3 nucleotides read TGTGCCAGTAGCCTTTACACTGAAGCTTTCTTT.

J is TRBJ1-3 and V is TRBV7-9, with 7 bases matching TRBD1. This CDR3 region has 18 residues. V gave up 5 bases and J gave up 0 bases; unmatched junction bases: 13. Germline assignment: CDR1 SEHNR and CDR2 FQNEAQ (reference sequence). The CDR3 sequence is CASSPRLATGPSGNTIYF. CDR3 nucleotides: TGTGCCAGCAGCCCCCGGTTAGCGACAGGGCCCTCTGGAAACACCATATATTTT.

The chain joins TRBV5-4 to TRBJ2-1; D is ambiguous. Germline assignment: CDR1 SGHNT and CDR2 YYREEE (reference sequence). V shed 0 bases and J shed 0 bases, with 7 bases lying between them. The CDR3 runs to 15 residues. CDR3 sequence reads: CASSLGWSSYNEQFF. The DNA for the CDR3 is TGTGCCAGCAGCTTGGGCTGGAGCTCCTACAATGAGCAGTTCTTC. Full variable domain (remainder filled in from reference TRBV5-4 and TRBJ2-1): ETGVTQSPTHLIKTRGQQVTLRCSSQSGHNTVSWYQQALGQGPQFIFQYYREEENGRGNFPPRFSGLQFPNYSSELNVNALELDDSALYLCASSLGWSSYNEQFFGPGTRLTVL.

CDR3 loop: CASRPWGQQQETQYF. As DNA, the CDR3 is TGTGCCAGCAGACCTTGGGGACAGCAACAAGAGACCCAGTACTTC. V is TRBV11-2 and J is TRBJ2-5; 7 nucleotides align to TRBD1. V shed 6 bases and J 2 bases; nucleotides not matched to a gene: 9. Germline-derived CDR1 and CDR2 are SGHAT and FQNNGV. The CDR3 totals 15 residues.

The CDR3 loop reads CASSLRGRGTGELFF. For the CDR3, the DNA is TGTGCCAGCAGTTTACGGGGACGGGGGACCGGGGAGCTGTTTTTT. The chain joins TRBV27 to TRBJ2-2; tentatively, D is TRBD2 (6 bases). The CDR3 extends over 15 amino acids. Trimming took 2 bases from V and 5 from J, leaving 12 bases between them. The germline V gene has CDR1 MNHEY and CDR2 SMNVEV (reference sequence).

The rearrangement uses TRBV6-5 and TRBJ1-2; D is undetermined. CDR1 MNHEY and CDR2 SVGAGI come from the germline V gene. This CDR3 is 12 amino acids long. V was trimmed by 6 bases and J by 4 bases, leaving 9 bases between them. Written as DNA, the CDR3 is TGTGCCAGCAGCAACAACGTCTATGGCTACACCTTC. Residues: CASSNNVYGYTF.

The chain joins TRBV10-3 to TRBJ1-1; 10 bases fit TRBD1. CDR3 length: 16 residues. Trimming took 5 bases from V and 5 from J; bases not matched to a gene: 11. The germline CDR1 and CDR2 sequences are ENHRY and SYGVKD. The CDR3 DNA sequence: TGTGCCATCAGTCAGACAGGGGGCTTGAAGGGAACTGAAGCTTTCTTT. This encodes CAISQTGGLKGTEAFF.

The count of this clone is one. This sequence joins TRBV18 and TRBJ1-4; D remains unclear. The CDR3 is 13 amino acids. Germline V CDR1 and CDR2: KGHSH, LQKENI. V was pared by 4 bases and J by 8 bases, with 11 bases between. CDR3 nucleotides: TGTGCCAGCTCACAGCTAATAGCGGAAAAACTGTTTTTT. It yields the protein CASSQLIAEKLFF.

This chain joins TRBV6-2 or TRBV6-3 and TRBJ2-7, with 8 bases matching TRBD2. The junction had 7 bases not matched to a gene; V was cut back by 6 bases and J by 0 bases. The CDR3 covers 15 residues. Germline V gives CDR1 MNHEY, CDR2 SVGEGT. The CDR3 region has the DNA TGTGCCAGCAGCCTAATTACTAGCGGCTCCTACGAGCAGTACTTC. Translation gives CASSLITSGSYEQYF.

The chain has TRBV20-1 and TRBJ1-5, with TRBD1 identical over 8 bases. After removal of 3 bases from V and 3 bases from J, the junction contained 7 bases not matched to a gene. The germline V gene has CDR1 DFQATT and CDR2 SNEGSKA (reference sequence). This CDR3 has 15 residues. The CDR3 here is CSASPTGAYNQPQHF. For the CDR3, the DNA is TGCAGTGCTAGTCCGACAGGGGCTTACAATCAGCCCCAGCATTTT.

The chain uses TRBV20-1 and TRBJ1-1; no clear D gene. V lost 5 bases and J 5 bases, leaving 6 bases between the germline ends. The germline CDR1 and CDR2 sequences are DFQATT and SNEGSKA (reference sequence). The CDR3 is 10 residues long. In DNA form, the CDR3 reads TGCAGTGCTCGGAGGACTGAAGCTTTCTTT. Protein product: CSARRTEAFF.

The genes are TRBV7-2 and TRBJ1-2; 8 bases align to TRBD1. Germline assignment: CDR1 SGHTA and CDR2 FQGNSA. V dropped 2 bases and J dropped 14; count of bases not matched to a gene: 4. The CDR3 is 11 residues long. CDR3 loop: CASSLTGGLTF. The CDR3 DNA reads as TGTGCCAGCAGCTTAACAGGGGGGTTAACCTTC. Filled out from reference TRBV7-2 and TRBJ1-2, the complete variable domain reads GAGVSQSPSNKVTEKGKDVELRCDPISGHTALYWYRQSLGQGLEFLIYFQGNSAPDKSGLPSDRFSAERTGGSVSTLTIQRTQQEDSAVYLCASSLTGGLTFGSGTRLTVV.

J is TRBJ1-5 and V is TRBV19; TRBD1 might be the D (6 bases). The CDR3 has 16 residues. Per the germline V gene, CDR1 is LNHDA and CDR2 is SQIVND (reference sequence). The germline V and J ends were trimmed by 5 bases and 7 bases, with 21 bases remaining between them. This CDR3 reads CASSWDVAGEGQPQHF. The CDR3 bases are TGTGCCAGTAGTTGGGACGTCGCAGGGGAAGGACAGCCCCAGCATTTT.

In this sample, this clone turned up a few times. This chain connects TRBV7-9 to TRBJ1-5, with TRBD1 as a possible D gene (6 bases). V was trimmed by 5 bases and J by 9 bases, leaving 17 bases between them. The germline V gene has CDR1 SEHNR and CDR2 FQNEAQ (reference sequence). CDR3 length: 14 amino acids. The CDR3 is CASSPSGGPGPQHF. For the CDR3, the DNA is TGTGCCAGCAGCCCAAGCGGGGGGCCGGGGCCCCAGCATTTT.

The genes are TRBV5-1 and TRBJ1-2; D is ambiguous. CDR1 is SGHRS, CDR2 YFSETQ, per germline. There are 15 residues in the CDR3. V was clipped by 0 bases and J by 0 bases, with 9 bases between them. The CDR3 loop reads CASSLASGSNYGYTF. The DNA for the CDR3 is TGCGCCAGCAGCTTGGCCTCGGGGTCTAACTATGGCTACACCTTC.

The chain combines TRBV27 with TRBJ2-7; TRBD1 might be the D (6 bases). This CDR3 contains 13 residues. CDR1 MNHEY and CDR2 SMNVEV come from the germline V gene (reference sequence). The V and J ends lost 6 bases and 3 bases respectively, with 12 bases between them. The CDR3: CASRNQDSYEQYF. For the CDR3, the DNA is TGTGCCAGCAGGAATCAGGACAGCTACGAGCAGTACTTC.

This sequence joins TRBV5-5 and TRBJ1-2, with 8 bases that match TRBD1. This CDR3 is built from 15 residues. Trimming took 1 base from V and 5 from J; bases not matched to a gene: 7. Per germline, CDR1 SGHKS and CDR2 YYEKEE (reference sequence). The CDR3 spells CASSLRTGQEYGYTF. For the CDR3, the DNA is TGTGCCAGCAGCTTGCGGACAGGGCAGGAATATGGCTACACCTTC.

V and J are TRBV6-5 and TRBJ1-2; perhaps TRBD1 as D (5 bases). The germline V and J ends were trimmed by 5 bases and 4 bases, with 17 bases remaining between them. This CDR3 is built from 15 residues. Germline V gene sequence: CDR1 MNHEY, CDR2 SVGAGI. CDR3 nucleotide sequence: TGTGCCAGCAGTCCCCGGGGGGAGAGTAGCTATGGCTACACCTTC. Translated: CASSPRGESSYGYTF.

The V and J genes are TRBV7-2 and TRBJ2-5; 8 bases are a match to TRBD2. Per the germline V gene, CDR1 is SGHTA and CDR2 is FQGNSA. J lost 2 bases, V lost 5 bases, and 7 bases had no gene match. CDR3 size: 15 residues. CDR3 in amino acids: CASSPRGGWQETQYF. DNA of the CDR3: TGTGCCAGCAGCCCTCGGGGGGGCTGGCAAGAGACCCAGTACTTC.

The chain has TRBV19 and TRBJ1-5; tentative D call: TRBD1 (6 bases). V lost 4 bases and J 2 bases, leaving 9 bases between the germline ends. In germline, CDR1 is LNHDA, CDR2 SQIVND (reference sequence). The CDR3 is 14 residues long. The CDR3 protein is CASSTRQGNQPQHF. Here the CDR3 DNA reads TGTGCCAGTAGTACCCGACAGGGCAATCAGCCCCAGCATTTT.

V and J are TRBV7-2 and TRBJ1-6, with TRBD1 matching 9 bases. Germline assignment: CDR1 SGHTA and CDR2 FQGNSA. V was pared by 5 bases and J by 10 bases, with 12 bases of the junction left unmatched. This CDR3 spans 16 amino acids. DNA of the CDR3: TGTGCCAGCAGCCCCCTAGGACAGGGGTTCCACTCACCCCTCCACTTT. It translates to CASSPLGQGFHSPLHF.